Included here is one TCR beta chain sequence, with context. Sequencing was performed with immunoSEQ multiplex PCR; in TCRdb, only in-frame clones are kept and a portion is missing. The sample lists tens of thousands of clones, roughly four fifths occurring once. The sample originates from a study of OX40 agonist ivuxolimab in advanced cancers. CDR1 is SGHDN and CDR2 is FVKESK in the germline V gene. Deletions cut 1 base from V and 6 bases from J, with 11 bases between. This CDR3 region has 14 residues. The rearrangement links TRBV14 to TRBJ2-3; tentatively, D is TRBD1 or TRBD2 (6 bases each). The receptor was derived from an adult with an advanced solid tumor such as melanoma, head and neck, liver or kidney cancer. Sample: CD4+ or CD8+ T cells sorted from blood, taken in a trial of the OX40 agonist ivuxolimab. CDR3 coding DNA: TGTGCCAGCAGCCAAGTAACGGGGGCGGATACGCAGTATTTT. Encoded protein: CASSQVTGADTQYF.